This T cell receptor (beta chain) was obtained from a study of identical twins (dated by TCRdb to the mid-2010s). Turning to the overall study: To test whether fetal clonotypes persist, the study used deep sequencing on TCR alpha and beta repertoires from monozygotic twins, unrelated adults of various ages, and cord blood. To rule out contamination, the twin experiments were replicated at different times with different library preparation protocols.

On the study overall, not on this receptor specifically: Compared with coincidental sharing between unrelated individuals, out-of-frame TCR alpha sequences shared between twins had an excess of sequences with low generation probability. Zero-insertion analyses could be partly confounded by invariant T cells such as MAIT and iNKT, although diverse VJ usage argued against such confounding for most clonotypes. Fewer insertions were carried by abundant cord blood beta clonotypes; a weaker similar trend was observed in young adult naive repertoires, while no such trend was observed in memory repertoires. The excess sharing between twins in beta out-of-frame sequences was weaker because fewer shared sequences reduced the signal-to-noise ratio. In monozygotic twins, recombination models systematically underestimated out-of-frame TCR alpha sharing, but the models matched the sharing seen between unrelated individuals. Because the same donors could not be followed over many years, conclusions were based on cross-sectional statistical analysis.

Every donor in the study was a healthy Caucasian. Three pairs of female monozygotic twins, all aged 18 to 29 years, were included in the twin cohort. Positive isolation kits from Invitrogen were used to isolate the CD4+ and CD8+ T cell populations. The protocol used for the library was 5' RACE. TCRdb names Illumina HiSeq 2000 as the instrument used. A universal primer binding site was introduced by template switching, and a unique molecular identifier was present in the final cDNA, enabling accurate counting of TCR cDNA molecules. Specific primers in the conserved constant-segment region were used to synthesize first-strand cDNA for the TCR alpha and beta chains. To control for contamination, each cDNA library was double barcoded with a SMART-Mk sample barcode plus Illumina barcodes. TruSeq adapter sequences, together with Illumina sample barcodes, were added in two successive PCR steps. Sequencing of the TCR alpha and beta cDNA libraries was done on the Illumina HiSeq platform using custom primers. In the authors' own workflow: Unique molecular identifiers were extracted from raw reads with MiGEC, and CDR3 positions were determined with MiXCR. Recombination models were inferred per individual with the repgenHMM and IGoR tools using an EM algorithm. Shared clonotypes were analyzed with the tcR package in R, and sharing was normalized by the product of cloneset sizes. To study raw recombination without the effects of thymic and clonal selection, out-of-frame nonproductive sequences were analyzed. Through fastp at Q25 and MiXCR, TCRdb rebuilt clones from the public reads, retaining in-frame beta chains. Rows with one shared CDR3 protein collapse into an entry with the most common genes and DNA. The V and J calls here are based on TCRdb, not the publication. The sample records approximately 500,000 distinct CDR3 sequences, roughly 15% of which are singletons. The top ten constitute nearly 0.45% of the sample.

Note on this clonotype: The specificity of this receptor is unknown. No base-level quality is on record; no much larger clone is a single base apart.

The CDR3 holds 17 amino acids from the cysteine to the valine. Here the CDR3 DNA is all that survives: 51 bases in frame from base 1. CDR1 and CDR2 are drawn from the germline V gene: ENHRY, SYGVKD. Trimmed from V: 2 bases; trimmed from J: 6 bases; junction bases lacking a gene match: 13. These data were likewise used in another study, on yellow fever vaccine responses in identical twins. From the second report: According to the authors, the vaccine-induced T cell response in identical twins seemed to be partly convergent and partly specific to each individual. In the study, vaccine-responding T cell clones were precisely tracked in identical twins.

The specimen sequenced was CD4+ T cells sorted from blood. The rearranged segments are TRBV10-3 and TRBJ2-7, with 10 central nucleotides matching TRBD1. The receptor's source is a woman between 18 and 29 years old in good health. The CDR3 protein is CAISEGSRDRGRGEQYV. The nucleotide sequence is given as TGTGCCATCAGTGAGGGAAGCCGGGACAGGGGTAGAGGCGAGCAGTACGTC.